Listed below are T cell receptor beta chains from one sample, sequenced in a study of blood T cell repertoires in COVID-19. This table comes from immunoSEQ multiplex PCR, and its TCRdb copy is limited to in-frame clones, with some not included. The sample has roughly 40,000 clones; 80% to 90% are singletons. Sequencing was carried out using peripheral blood. These receptor sequences come from a woman in her 70s with acute or convalescent COVID-19. The CDR3 runs from the conserved cysteine through the conserved F or W. D genes are given only for firm matches. Clone size is shown for a subset of rows, as once, few, many or a class of expanded clone.

CASSLLAHSTDTQYF | TGTGCCAGTAGTCTTTTAGCGCACAGCACAGATACGCAGTATTTT | . | TRBJ2-3 | . | TRBV19
CASSYRGHAKNIQYF | TGTGCCAGCAGTTACAGGGGGCACGCCAAAAACATTCAGTACTTC | TRBD1 | TRBJ2-4 | . | TRBV28
CASSQGTSGSLGETQYF | TGTGCCAGCAGCCAAGGGACTAGCGGGAGTTTAGGAGAGACCCAGTACTTC | TRBD2 | TRBJ2-5 | . | TRBV3-1/TRBV3-2
CASSSSGRPNEQFF | TGTGCCAGCAGCTCTAGCGGGAGACCCAATGAGCAGTTCTTC | TRBD2 | TRBJ2-1 | once | TRBV11-2
CASSPLDRETQYF | TGTGCCAGCTCACCCCTGGACAGAGAGACCCAGTACTTC | . | TRBJ2-5 | once | TRBV18
CASSHDVGGGYTF | TGTGCCAGCAGCCACGACGTGGGGGGTGGCTACACCTTC | . | TRBJ1-2 | . | TRBV11-3
CASSLGTGGAVNTEAFF | TGTGCCAGCAGCCTTGGGACAGGGGGTGCGGTGAACACTGAAGCTTTCTTT | TRBD1 | TRBJ1-1 | . | TRBV3-1/TRBV3-2
CASSFLGQNQPQHF | TGTGCCAGCAGTTTTTTGGGCCAGAATCAGCCCCAGCATTTT | . | TRBJ1-5 | few | TRBV27
CATSKTGGGYEQFF | TGTGCCACCTCAAAGACAGGGGGCGGTTATGAGCAGTTCTTC | TRBD1 | TRBJ2-1 | . | TRBV7-2
CASGIYGENTEAFF | TGTGCCAGCGGGATTTACGGGGAGAACACTGAAGCTTTCTTT | . | TRBJ1-1 | once | TRBV25-1
CASSSGQGAVYGYTF | TGTGCCAGCAGTTCGGGACAGGGGGCCGTCTATGGCTACACCTTC | TRBD1 | TRBJ1-2 | . | TRBV27
CASTFTGDAEQFF | TGTGCCAGCACCTTCACAGGGGACGCTGAGCAGTTCTTC | TRBD1 | TRBJ2-1 | . | TRBV12-3/TRBV12-4
CASSQDPGLAGGTDTQYF | TGCGCCAGCAGCCAGGATCCGGGACTAGCGGGAGGCACAGATACGCAGTATTTT | TRBD2 | TRBJ2-3 | . | TRBV4-3
CASSERQDTTF | TGCGCCAGCAGTGAGAGACAGGACACCACATTT | . | TRBJ1-1 | . | TRBV10-2
CATSDHRALGSYNEQFF | TGTGCCACCAGTGACCACAGGGCCTTGGGCTCCTACAATGAGCAGTTCTTC | . | TRBJ2-1 | . | TRBV24-1
CASSIGQGAGGYTF | TGTGCCAGTAGTATAGGGCAGGGGGCAGGTGGCTACACCTTC | TRBD1 | TRBJ1-2 | once | TRBV19
CASSVDAGGTGNTIYF | TGTGCCAGCAGTGTCGATGCAGGGGGCACTGGAAACACCATATATTTT | TRBD1 | TRBJ1-3 | . | TRBV6-1
CASSLYGSGYYNEQFF | TGTGCCAGCAGCTTATACGGTAGCGGGTACTACAATGAGCAGTTCTTC | TRBD2 | TRBJ2-1 | . | TRBV7-9
CATSRELGQNTEAFF | TGTGCCACCAGCAGAGAATTGGGACAGAACACTGAAGCTTTCTTT | . | TRBJ1-1 | . | TRBV15
CASSLPRLSSYNEQFF | TGTGCCAGCAGCCTGCCGAGGTTGAGCTCCTACAATGAGCAGTTCTTC | . | TRBJ2-1 | . | TRBV3-1/TRBV3-2
CASSKFTGRKDEQFF | TGTGCCAGTAGTAAGTTCACAGGCCGGAAGGATGAGCAGTTCTTC | . | TRBJ2-1 | . | TRBV19
CASSQGNNEQFF | TGTGCCAGCAGCCAAGGTAATAATGAGCAGTTCTTC | . | TRBJ2-1 | . | TRBV4-2
CASSLVGTGNTGELFF | TGTGCCAGCAGCTTAGTAGGGACAGGGAATACCGGGGAGCTGTTTTTT | TRBD1 | TRBJ2-2 | once | TRBV7-2
CASSLSTDSPLHF | TGTGCCAGCAGTTTATCGACTGATTCACCCCTCCACTTT | . | TRBJ1-6 | . | TRBV27
CASSQADYGYTF | TGTGCCAGTAGTCAGGCAGACTATGGCTACACCTTC | . | TRBJ1-2 | . | TRBV19
CASSLGRRAGGYTF | TGTGCCAGCAGTTTAGGGAGAAGGGCAGGTGGCTACACCTTC | . | TRBJ1-2 | few | TRBV28
CASSPMSGTEAFF | TGTGCCAGCTCACCAATGTCGGGCACTGAAGCTTTCTTT | . | TRBJ1-1 | . | TRBV18
CASEDSLSGNTIYF | TGTGCCAGCGAGGACAGTCTCTCTGGAAACACCATATATTTT | . | TRBJ1-3 | . | TRBV28
CAISEGLYRQPQHF | TGTGCCATCAGTGAGGGACTTTATCGACAGCCCCAGCATTTT | . | TRBJ1-5 | . | TRBV10-3
CASKRDTVSSLHF | TGTGCCAGCAAAAGGGACACAGTTTCGTCCCTCCACTTT | . | TRBJ1-6 | . | TRBV6-5
CATGTSLSGANVLTF | TGTGCCACCGGGACATCTCTTTCTGGGGCCAACGTCCTGACTTTC | . | TRBJ2-6 | . | TRBV24-1
CASSIGAGSGNTIYF | TGTGCCAGTAGTATTGGAGCAGGGTCTGGAAACACCATATATTTT | . | TRBJ1-3 | . | TRBV19
CASSLAVAGLSGNTIYF | TGTGCCAGCAGCTTGGCCGTAGCGGGCCTCTCTGGAAACACCATATATTTT | . | TRBJ1-3 | . | TRBV5-8
CASSPEQGALGETQYF | TGTGCCAGCAGCCCAGAACAGGGGGCGCTGGGGGAGACCCAGTACTTC | TRBD1 | TRBJ2-5 | . | TRBV7-2
CASSPLGGQETQYF | TGTGCCAGCAGCCCCCTCGGGGGGCAAGAGACCCAGTACTTC | TRBD2 | TRBJ2-5 | . | TRBV7-2
CASSTRQGDQPQHF | TGTGCCAGCAGCACAAGACAGGGAGATCAGCCCCAGCATTTT | TRBD1 | TRBJ1-5 | . | TRBV7-2
CATSDFSDRDEKLFF | TGTGCCACCAGTGATTTTTCGGACAGGGATGAAAAACTGTTTTTT | TRBD1 | TRBJ1-4 | . | TRBV24-1
CASNTGQVIWGNQPQHF | TGTGCCAGTAATACGGGACAGGTAATATGGGGCAATCAGCCCCAGCATTTT | TRBD1 | TRBJ1-5 | . | TRBV19
CASSSRVAGAREQFF | TGTGCCAGCAGCTCCCGGGTAGCGGGAGCTCGTGAGCAGTTCTTC | TRBD2 | TRBJ2-1 | . | TRBV11-2
CASSESRASGELFF | TGCGCCAGCAGTGAGTCGCGGGCCTCCGGGGAGCTGTTTTTT | . | TRBJ2-2 | once | TRBV10-2
CASSSWTSGLNEQFF | TGTGCCAGCAGCTCCTGGACTAGCGGGCTCAATGAGCAGTTCTTC | TRBD2 | TRBJ2-1 | . | TRBV7-2
CASSVSLNQPQHF | TGCGCCAGCAGTGTGAGTCTCAATCAGCCCCAGCATTTT | . | TRBJ1-5 | few | TRBV10-1
CASRGQGNSPLHF | TGTGCCAGCAGGGGACAGGGCAATTCACCCCTCCACTTT | TRBD1 | TRBJ1-6 | . | TRBV12-3/TRBV12-4